This TCR beta chain was sequenced for a study of CD8 T cells in ankylosing spondylitis. The V gene's germline CDR1 is DFQATT and CDR2 SNEGSKA (reference sequence). This CDR3 is 13 amino acids long. The V segment lost 7 bases and the J segment 1 base; nucleotides outside the gene matches: 4. This clonotype was counted at least ten times. TCRdb independently ran MiXCR on the 5' RACE reads; one entry per CDR3 protein. In the table there are 45,000 or so distinct CDR3 sequences, about 10% of which are singletons. This clonotype originated in a male donor with ankylosing spondylitis or in good health (not recorded which). This chain uses TRBV20-1 with TRBJ1-5; TRBD1 matches at 7 bases. Sequencing was performed on blood, either unsorted or a sorted T cell fraction (not recorded which). The chain's CDR3 is CSGSTGSNQPQHF. CDR3 bases: TGCAGTGGCTCGACAGGGAGCAATCAGCCCCAGCATTTT.